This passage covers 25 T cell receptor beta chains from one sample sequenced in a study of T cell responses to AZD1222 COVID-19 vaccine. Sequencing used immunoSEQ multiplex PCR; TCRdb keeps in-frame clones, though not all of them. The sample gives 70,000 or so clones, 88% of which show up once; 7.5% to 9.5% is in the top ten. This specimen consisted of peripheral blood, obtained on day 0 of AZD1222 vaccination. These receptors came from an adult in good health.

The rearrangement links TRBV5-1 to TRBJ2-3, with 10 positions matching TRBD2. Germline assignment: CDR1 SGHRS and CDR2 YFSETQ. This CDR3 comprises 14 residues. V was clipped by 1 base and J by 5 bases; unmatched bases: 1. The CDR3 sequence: CASSLPSGRDTQYF. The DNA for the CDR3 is TGCGCCAGCAGCTTGCCTAGCGGGAGAGATACGCAGTATTTT. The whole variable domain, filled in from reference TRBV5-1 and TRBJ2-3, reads KAGVTQTPRYLIKTRGQQVTLSCSPISGHRSVSWYQQTPGQGLQFLFEYFSETQRNKGNFPGRFSGRQFSNSRSEMNVSTLELGDSALYLCASSLPSGRDTQYFGPGTRLTVL.

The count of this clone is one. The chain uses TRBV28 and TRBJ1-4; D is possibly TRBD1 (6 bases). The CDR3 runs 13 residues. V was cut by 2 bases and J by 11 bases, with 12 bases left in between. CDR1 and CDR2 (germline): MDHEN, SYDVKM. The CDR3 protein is CASSLKAGEKLFF. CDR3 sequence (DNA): TGTGCCAGCAGTTTAAAAGCAGGGGAGAAACTGTTTTTT.

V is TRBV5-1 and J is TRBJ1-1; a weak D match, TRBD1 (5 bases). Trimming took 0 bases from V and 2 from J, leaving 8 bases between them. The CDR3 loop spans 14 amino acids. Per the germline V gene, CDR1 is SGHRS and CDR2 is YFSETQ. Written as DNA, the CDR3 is TGCGCCAGCAGCTTGGGGACAAGTAACACTGAAGCTTTCTTT. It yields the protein CASSLGTSNTEAFF.

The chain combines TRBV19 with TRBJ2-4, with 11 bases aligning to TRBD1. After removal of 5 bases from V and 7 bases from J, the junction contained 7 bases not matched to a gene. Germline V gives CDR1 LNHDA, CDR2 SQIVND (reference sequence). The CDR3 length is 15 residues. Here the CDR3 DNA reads TGTGCCAGTAGTGATCCCGGGACAGGGGGGAACATTCAGTACTTC. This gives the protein CASSDPGTGGNIQYF.

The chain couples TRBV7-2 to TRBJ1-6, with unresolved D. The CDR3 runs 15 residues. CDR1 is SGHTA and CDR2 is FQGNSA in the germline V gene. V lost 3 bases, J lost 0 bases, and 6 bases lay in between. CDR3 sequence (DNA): TGTGCCAGCAGCTTGGCTAGCTCCTATAATTCACCCCTCCACTTT. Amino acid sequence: CASSLASSYNSPLHF.

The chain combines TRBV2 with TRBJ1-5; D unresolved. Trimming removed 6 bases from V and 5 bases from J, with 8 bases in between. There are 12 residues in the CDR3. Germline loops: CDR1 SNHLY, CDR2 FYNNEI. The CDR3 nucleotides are TGTGCCAGCAGGGTTGGTCATCAGCCCCAGCATTTT. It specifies CASRVGHQPQHF.

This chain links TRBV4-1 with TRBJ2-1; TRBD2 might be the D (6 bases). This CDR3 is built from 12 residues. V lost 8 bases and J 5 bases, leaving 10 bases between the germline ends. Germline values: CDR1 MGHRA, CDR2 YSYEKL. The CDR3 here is CASGTVNNEQFF. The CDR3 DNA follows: TGCGCCAGCGGGACTGTAAACAATGAGCAGTTCTTC.

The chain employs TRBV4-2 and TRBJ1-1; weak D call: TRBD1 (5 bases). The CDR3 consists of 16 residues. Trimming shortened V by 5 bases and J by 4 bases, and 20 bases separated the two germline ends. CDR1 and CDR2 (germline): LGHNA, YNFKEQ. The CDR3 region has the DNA TGTGCCAGCAGCTTGGGGACTCCAGAACCCGCCACTGAAGCTTTCTTT. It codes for CASSLGTPEPATEAFF.

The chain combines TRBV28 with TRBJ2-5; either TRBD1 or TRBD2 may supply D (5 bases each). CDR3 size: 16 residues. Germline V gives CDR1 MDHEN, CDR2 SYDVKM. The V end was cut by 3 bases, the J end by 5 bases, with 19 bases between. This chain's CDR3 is CASSFEGTSRRETQYF. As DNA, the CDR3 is TGTGCCAGCAGTTTCGAGGGGACCTCCCGCAGGGAGACCCAGTACTTC.

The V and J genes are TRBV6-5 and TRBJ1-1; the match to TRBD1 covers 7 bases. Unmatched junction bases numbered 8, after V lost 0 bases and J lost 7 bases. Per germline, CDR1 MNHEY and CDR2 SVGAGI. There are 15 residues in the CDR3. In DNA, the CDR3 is TGTGCCAGCAGTTACTCGACGGAGGGGGCTATTGAAGCTTTCTTT. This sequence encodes CASSYSTEGAIEAFF.

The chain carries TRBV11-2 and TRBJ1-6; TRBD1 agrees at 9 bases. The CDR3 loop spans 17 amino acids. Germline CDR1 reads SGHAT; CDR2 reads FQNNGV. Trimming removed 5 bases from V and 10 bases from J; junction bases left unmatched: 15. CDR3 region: CASSPRDRELVYSPLHF. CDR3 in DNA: TGTGCCAGCAGCCCTCGGGACAGGGAATTGGTTTACTCACCCCTCCACTTT.

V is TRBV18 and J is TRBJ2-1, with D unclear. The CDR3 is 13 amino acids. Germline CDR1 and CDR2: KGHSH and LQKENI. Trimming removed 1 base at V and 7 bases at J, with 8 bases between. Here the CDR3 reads CASSPLGLNEQFF. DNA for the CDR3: TGTGCCAGCTCACCACTGGGTTTAAATGAGCAGTTCTTC.

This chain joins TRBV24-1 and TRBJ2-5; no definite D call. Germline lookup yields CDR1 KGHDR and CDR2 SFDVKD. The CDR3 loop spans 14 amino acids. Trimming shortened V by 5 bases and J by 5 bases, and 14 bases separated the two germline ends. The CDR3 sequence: CATSGIGWSETQYF. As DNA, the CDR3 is TGTGCCACCAGTGGGATCGGTTGGTCGGAGACCCAGTACTTC.

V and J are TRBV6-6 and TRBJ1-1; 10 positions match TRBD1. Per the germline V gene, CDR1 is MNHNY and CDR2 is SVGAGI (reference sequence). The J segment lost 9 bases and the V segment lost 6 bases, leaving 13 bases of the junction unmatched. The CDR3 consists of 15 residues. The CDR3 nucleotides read TGTGCCAGCAGCGATTTGACAGGGGGCCGAACTCAAGCTTTCTTT. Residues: CASSDLTGGRTQAFF.

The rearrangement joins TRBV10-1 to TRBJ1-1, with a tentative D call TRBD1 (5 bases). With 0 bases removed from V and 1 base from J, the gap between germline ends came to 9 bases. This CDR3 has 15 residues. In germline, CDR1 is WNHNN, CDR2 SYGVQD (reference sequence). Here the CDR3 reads CASSESQGPNTEAFF. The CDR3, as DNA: TGCGCCAGCAGTGAGTCCCAGGGACCGAACACTGAAGCTTTCTTT.

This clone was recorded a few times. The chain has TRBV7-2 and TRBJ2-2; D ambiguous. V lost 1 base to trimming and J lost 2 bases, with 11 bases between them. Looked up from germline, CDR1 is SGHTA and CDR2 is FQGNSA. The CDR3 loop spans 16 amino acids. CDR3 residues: CASSLGAWANTGELFF. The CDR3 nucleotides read TGTGCCAGCAGCTTAGGGGCCTGGGCTAACACCGGGGAGCTGTTTTTT.

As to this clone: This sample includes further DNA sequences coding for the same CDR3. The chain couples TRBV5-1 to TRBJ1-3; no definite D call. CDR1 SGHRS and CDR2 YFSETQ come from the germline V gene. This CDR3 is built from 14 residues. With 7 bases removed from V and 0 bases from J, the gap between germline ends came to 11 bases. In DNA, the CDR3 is TGCGCCAGCTCACTCGGAGCCTCTGGAAACACCATATATTTT. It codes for CASSLGASGNTIYF. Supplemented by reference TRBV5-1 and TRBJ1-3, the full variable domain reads KAGVTQTPRYLIKTRGQQVTLSCSPISGHRSVSWYQQTPGQGLQFLFEYFSETQRNKGNFPGRFSGRQFSNSRSEMNVSTLELGDSALYLCASSLGASGNTIYFGEGSWLTVV.

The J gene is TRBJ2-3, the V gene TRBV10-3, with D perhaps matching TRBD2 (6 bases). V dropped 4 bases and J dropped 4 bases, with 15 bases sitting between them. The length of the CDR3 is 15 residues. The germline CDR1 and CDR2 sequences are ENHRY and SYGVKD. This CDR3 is CAISGGASESDTQYF. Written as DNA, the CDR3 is TGTGCCATCAGTGGCGGAGCTAGCGAGTCAGATACGCAGTATTTT.

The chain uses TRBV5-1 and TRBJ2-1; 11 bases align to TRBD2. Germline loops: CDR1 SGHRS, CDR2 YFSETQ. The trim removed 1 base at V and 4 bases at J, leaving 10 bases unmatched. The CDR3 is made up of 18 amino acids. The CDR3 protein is CASSLFGSGRAVYNEQFF. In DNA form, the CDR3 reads TGCGCCAGCAGCTTGTTTGGTAGCGGGAGGGCCGTTTACAATGAGCAGTTCTTC.

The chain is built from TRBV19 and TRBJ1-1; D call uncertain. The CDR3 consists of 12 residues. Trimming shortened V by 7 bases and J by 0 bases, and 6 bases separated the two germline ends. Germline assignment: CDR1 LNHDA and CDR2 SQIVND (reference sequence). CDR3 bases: TGTGCCAGTAAGTTTATGAACACTGAAGCTTTCTTT. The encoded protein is CASKFMNTEAFF.

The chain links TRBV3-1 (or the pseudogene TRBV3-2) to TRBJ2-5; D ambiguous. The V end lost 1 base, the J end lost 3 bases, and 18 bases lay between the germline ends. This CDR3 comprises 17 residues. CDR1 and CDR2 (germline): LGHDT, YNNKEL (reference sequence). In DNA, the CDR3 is TGTGCCAGCAGCCAAGTAGTGGGTGTGACGTCGGAAGAGACCCAGTACTTC. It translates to CASSQVVGVTSEETQYF.

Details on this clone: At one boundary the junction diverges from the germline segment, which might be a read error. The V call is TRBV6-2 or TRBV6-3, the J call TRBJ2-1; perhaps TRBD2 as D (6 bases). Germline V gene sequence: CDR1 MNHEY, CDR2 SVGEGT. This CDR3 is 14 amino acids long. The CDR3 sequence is CASSYLTSMNEQFF. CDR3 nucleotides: TGTGCCAGCAGCTACTTGACTAGTATGAATGAGCAGTTCTTC.

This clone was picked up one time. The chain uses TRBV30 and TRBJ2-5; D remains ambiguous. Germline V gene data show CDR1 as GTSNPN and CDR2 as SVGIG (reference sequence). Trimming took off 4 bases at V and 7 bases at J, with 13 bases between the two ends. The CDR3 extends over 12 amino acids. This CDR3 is CAWTRGDGTQYF. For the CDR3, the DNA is TGTGCCTGGACGCGTGGGGATGGGACCCAGTACTTC.

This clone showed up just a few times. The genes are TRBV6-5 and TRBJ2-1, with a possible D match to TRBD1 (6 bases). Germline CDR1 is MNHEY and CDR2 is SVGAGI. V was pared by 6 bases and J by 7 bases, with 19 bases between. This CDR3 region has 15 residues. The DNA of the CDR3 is TGTGCCAGCAGACATCAGGACAGAGAGAGTAATGAGCAGTTCTTC. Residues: CASRHQDRESNEQFF.

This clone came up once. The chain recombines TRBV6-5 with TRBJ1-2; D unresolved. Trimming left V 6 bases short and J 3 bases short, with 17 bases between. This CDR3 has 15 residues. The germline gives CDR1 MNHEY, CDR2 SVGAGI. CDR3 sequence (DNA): TGTGCCAGCAGCCACCCGGCGACGGCTGACTATGGCTACACCTTC. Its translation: CASSHPATADYGYTF.